Detailed here is one T cell receptor (beta chain). CDR1 and CDR2 from the germline V gene are SGHRS and YFSETQ. The CDR3 runs to 15 residues. Between the trimmed V and J ends, which lost 4 bases and 6 bases, there was a span of 16 bases. The study recruited people aged about 18 to 95 years across approximately 24 US areas. This sample was taken from a study of blood T cell repertoires in COVID-19. Study summary: PBMCs, B-cell-depleted T cells, or T cells provided the cDNA or gDNA that made up the material.

In the original workflow: From reference gene primer amplification, estimates of nucleated cell counts were derived. Generated by immunoSEQ multiplex PCR, the TCRdb table keeps only in-frame clones and is missing some. V and J calls and clone size are those listed in that table; D and trimming were worked out from the DNA. The sample includes around 400,000 clones, roughly nine tenths of them seen just once. The receptor was isolated from a woman aged 35 to 49 who had been exposed to COVID-19. The chain links TRBV5-1 to TRBJ1-4, with D possibly matching TRBD1 (6 bases). Sample: PBMCs or T cells enriched from blood (not recorded which). The CDR3 sequence is CASSPTGAGDEKLFF. The CDR3 nucleotides read TGCGCCAGCAGCCCTACGGGTGCAGGGGATGAAAAACTGTTTTTT. The variable domain in full, completed from reference TRBV5-1 and TRBJ1-4, reads KAGVTQTPRYLIKTRGQQVTLSCSPISGHRSVSWYQQTPGQGLQFLFEYFSETQRNKGNFPGRFSGRQFSNSRSEMNVSTLELGDSALYLCASSPTGAGDEKLFFGSGTQLSVL.